These 4 T cell receptor beta chains were sequenced from one sample in a study of blood T cell repertoires in COVID-19. Libraries were prepared by immunoSEQ multiplex PCR; TCRdb keeps only in-frame clonotypes and omits some of them. Of 20,000 to 30,000 clones in the sample, 89% were seen once. Source material: peripheral blood. The receptors shown here come from a human donor in a cohort sampled during active COVID-19.

The rearrangement joins TRBV30 to TRBJ2-7, with 7 bases identical to TRBD1. The germline V gene encodes CDR1 GTSNPN and CDR2 SVGIG (reference sequence). The CDR3 length is 13 residues. V lost 4 bases to trimming and J lost 3 bases; unmatched junction nucleotides: 6. The CDR3 DNA is TGTGCCTGGACCCACCGGGACAGCTACGAGCAGTACTTC. It specifies CAWTHRDSYEQYF.

This chain joins TRBV29-1 and TRBJ1-1, with TRBD1 identical over 8 bases. Germline CDR1 and CDR2: SQVTM and ANQGSEA. This CDR3 has 13 residues. The V segment lost 7 bases and the J segment 1 base; nucleotides outside the gene matches: 5. The CDR3 DNA reads TGCAGCGGTGCGGACAGGGCGAACACTGAAGCTTTCTTT. It specifies CSGADRANTEAFF. Filled out from reference TRBV29-1 and TRBJ1-1, the complete variable domain reads SAVISQKPSRDICQRGTSLTIQCQVDSQVTMMFWYRQQPGQSLTLIATANQGSEATYESGFVIDKFPISRPNLTFSTLTVSNMSPEDSSIYLCSGADRANTEAFFGQGTRLTVV.

V and J are TRBV12-3 or TRBV12-4 and TRBJ2-5; D unclear. V was shortened by 6 bases and J by 4 bases, with 9 bases between the two germline ends. The CDR3 sequence is 12 residues long. This CDR3 is CASSLFGETQYF. CDR3 nucleotides: TGTGCCAGCAGCTTATTCGGAGAGACCCAGTACTTC.

This chain joins TRBV7-2 and TRBJ2-7, with D possibly TRBD1 on 5 matching bases. The CDR3 is made up of 15 amino acids. Trimming took off 5 bases at V and 3 bases at J, with 17 bases between the two ends. Germline V CDR1 and CDR2: SGHTA, FQGNSA. The CDR3 nucleotides read TGTGCCAGCAGCCTACGATTTCCTGGACACTACGAGCAGTACTTC. Translating it yields CASSLRFPGHYEQYF.